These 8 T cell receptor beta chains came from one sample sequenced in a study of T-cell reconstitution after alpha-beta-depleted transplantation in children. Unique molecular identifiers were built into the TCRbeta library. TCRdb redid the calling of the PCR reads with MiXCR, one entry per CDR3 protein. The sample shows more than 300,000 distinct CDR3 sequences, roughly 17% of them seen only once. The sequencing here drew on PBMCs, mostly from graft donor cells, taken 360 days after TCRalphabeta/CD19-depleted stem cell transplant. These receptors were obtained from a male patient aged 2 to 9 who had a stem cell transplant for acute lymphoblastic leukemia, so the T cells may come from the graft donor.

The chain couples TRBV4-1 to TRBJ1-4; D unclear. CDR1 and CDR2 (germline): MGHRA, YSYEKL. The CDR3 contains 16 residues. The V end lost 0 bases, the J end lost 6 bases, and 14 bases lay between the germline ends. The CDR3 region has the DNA TGCGCCAGCAGCCAAGATCCCTTAGGAGCGGATGAAAAACTGTTTTTT. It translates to CASSQDPLGADEKLFF.

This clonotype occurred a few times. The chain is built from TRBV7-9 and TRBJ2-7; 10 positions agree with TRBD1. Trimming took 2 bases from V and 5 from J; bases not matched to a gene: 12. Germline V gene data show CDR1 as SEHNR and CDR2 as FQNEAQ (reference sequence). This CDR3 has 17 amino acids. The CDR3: CASSLIVWDRGLDEQYF. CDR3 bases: TGTGCCAGCAGCTTAATAGTGTGGGACAGGGGACTAGACGAGCAGTACTTC.

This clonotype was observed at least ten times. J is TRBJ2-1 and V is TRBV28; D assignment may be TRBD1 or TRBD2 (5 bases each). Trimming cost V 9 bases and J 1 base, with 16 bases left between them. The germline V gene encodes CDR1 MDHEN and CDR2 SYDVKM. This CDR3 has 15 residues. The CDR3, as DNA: TGTGCCAGTCATCAGGGAGCTCGGTCCTACAATGAGCAGTTCTTC. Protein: CASHQGARSYNEQFF.

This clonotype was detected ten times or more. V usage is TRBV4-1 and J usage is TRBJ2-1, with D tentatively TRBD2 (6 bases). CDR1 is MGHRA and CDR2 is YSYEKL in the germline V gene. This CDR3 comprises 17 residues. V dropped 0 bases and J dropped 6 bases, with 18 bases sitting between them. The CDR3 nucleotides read TGCGCCAGCAGCCAAGAAAGACCGGGACTGTGGGGCAATGAGCAGTTCTTC. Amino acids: CASSQERPGLWGNEQFF.

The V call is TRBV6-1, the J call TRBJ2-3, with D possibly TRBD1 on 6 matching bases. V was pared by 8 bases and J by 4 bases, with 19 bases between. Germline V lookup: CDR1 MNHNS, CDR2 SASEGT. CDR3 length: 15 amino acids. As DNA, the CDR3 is TGTGCCAGCTGGACGCCCAGGTGGGGGCCAGATACGCAGTATTTT. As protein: CASWTPRWGPDTQYF.

CDR3 nucleotide sequence: TGTGCCAGCAATCGGTACGAGCAGTACTTC. It codes for CASNRYEQYF. This chain uses TRBV6-8 with TRBJ2-7; D unresolved. The germline CDR1 and CDR2 sequences are MNHGY and SAAAGT. V lost 7 bases, J lost 4 bases, and 5 bases lay in between. CDR3 length equals 10 residues.

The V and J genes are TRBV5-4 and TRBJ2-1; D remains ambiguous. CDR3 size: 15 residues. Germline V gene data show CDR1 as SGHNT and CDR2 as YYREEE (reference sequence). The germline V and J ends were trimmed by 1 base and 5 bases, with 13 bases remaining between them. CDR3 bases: TGTGCCAGCAGCTTGCCCTTGCATATTGACAATGAGCAGTTCTTC. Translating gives CASSLPLHIDNEQFF.

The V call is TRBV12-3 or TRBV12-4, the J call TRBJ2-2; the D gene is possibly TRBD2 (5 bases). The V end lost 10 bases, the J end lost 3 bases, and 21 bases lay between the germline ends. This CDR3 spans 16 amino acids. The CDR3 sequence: CATGPAEGLDTGELFF. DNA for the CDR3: TGTGCCACCGGACCGGCCGAGGGCCTAGACACCGGGGAGCTGTTTTTT.